One and the same sample provided the 6 T cell receptor beta chains below, sequenced in a study of Ad26.COV2.S vaccination and SARS-CoV-2 variants (dated by TCRdb to 2020 to 2022). The library was made by the immunoSEQ multiplex PCR assay. The table was pulled from immuneACCESS by TCRdb, which kept in-frame rearrangements only. Such tables lose some clones; where checked, under half of the loss comes from unresolved V genes, and the rest has no known cause. The sample has 350,000 to 500,000 clones on record, about 93% of them singletons. Of the sample, more than 10% falls within the top ten clones. The treatment or condition label corresponds to: around 19 received Ad26.COV2.S at low or high dose, single or two shots; five or six received placebo; per-sample allocation not given. For vaccine and placebo recipients, the sequenced repertoires came from samples collected on day 63 after the first injection.

The material sequenced was peripheral blood, taken in a trial of Ad26.COV2.S vaccine versus placebo. The receptor set was obtained from a person aged 18 to 59 who received the Ad26.COV2.S COVID-19 vaccine or a placebo.

The gene calls are TRBV7-9 and TRBJ2-3; 9 bases map to TRBD1. The CDR3 contains 17 residues. V lost 5 bases and J lost 4; bases outside the gene matches: 13. Per germline, CDR1 SEHNR and CDR2 FQNEAQ (reference sequence). The CDR3 DNA sequence: TGTGCCAGCAGCACCCGCCCGGACAGGGGCGGTTCAGATACGCAGTATTTT. Translated: CASSTRPDRGGSDTQYF.

In nucleotides, the CDR3 is TGTGCCAGCAGTGATCTTCTTCAGCCCCAGCATTTT. This gives the protein CASSDLLQPQHF. This chain uses TRBV6-4 with TRBJ1-5; no definite D call. V was pared by 3 bases and J by 6 bases, with 6 bases between. The CDR3 extends over 12 amino acids. Germline CDR1 MRHNA, CDR2 SNTAGT.

The rearrangement uses TRBV27 and TRBJ2-1, with 10 bases fitting TRBD2. Germline V CDR1 and CDR2: MNHEY, SMNVEV (reference sequence). The CDR3 extends over 17 amino acids. V trimming: 6 bases; J trimming: 4 bases; junction bases outside the gene matches: 12. CDR3 sequence reads: CASSRKREGLGYNEQFF. The CDR3 DNA is TGTGCCAGCAGCAGGAAGCGGGAGGGCCTGGGATACAATGAGCAGTTCTTC.

This rearrangement joins TRBV27 to TRBJ2-7; 8 nucleotides agree with TRBD1. CDR1 and CDR2 from the germline V gene are MNHEY and SMNVEV (reference sequence). With 5 bases clipped from V and 3 bases from J, the junction kept 9 bases outside the gene matches. This CDR3 has 15 amino acids. In DNA form, the CDR3 reads TGTGCCAGCAGTCAACAGGGGGTTCTCAGCTACGAGCAGTACTTC. This codes for CASSQQGVLSYEQYF.

The CDR3 DNA reads TGCGCCAGCAGCTTGGGGGAGTCAGGGATGGTCCTGGAGACCCAGTACTTC. This translates into CASSLGESGMVLETQYF. The chain carries TRBV5-1 and TRBJ2-5; D is tentatively TRBD1 or TRBD2 (5 bases each). CDR1 and CDR2 (germline): SGHRS, YFSETQ. The V and J ends lost 0 bases and 5 bases respectively, with 20 bases between them. This CDR3 contains 17 residues.

The V gene is TRBV27, the J gene TRBJ1-1; D is ambiguous. Trimming stripped 4 bases from V and 11 bases from J, with 14 bases between. The germline V gene has CDR1 MNHEY and CDR2 SMNVEV (reference sequence). This CDR3 region has 12 residues. CDR3 region: CASSSTPGSAFF. The CDR3 region has the DNA TGTGCCAGCAGTTCCACCCCAGGAAGCGCTTTCTTT.